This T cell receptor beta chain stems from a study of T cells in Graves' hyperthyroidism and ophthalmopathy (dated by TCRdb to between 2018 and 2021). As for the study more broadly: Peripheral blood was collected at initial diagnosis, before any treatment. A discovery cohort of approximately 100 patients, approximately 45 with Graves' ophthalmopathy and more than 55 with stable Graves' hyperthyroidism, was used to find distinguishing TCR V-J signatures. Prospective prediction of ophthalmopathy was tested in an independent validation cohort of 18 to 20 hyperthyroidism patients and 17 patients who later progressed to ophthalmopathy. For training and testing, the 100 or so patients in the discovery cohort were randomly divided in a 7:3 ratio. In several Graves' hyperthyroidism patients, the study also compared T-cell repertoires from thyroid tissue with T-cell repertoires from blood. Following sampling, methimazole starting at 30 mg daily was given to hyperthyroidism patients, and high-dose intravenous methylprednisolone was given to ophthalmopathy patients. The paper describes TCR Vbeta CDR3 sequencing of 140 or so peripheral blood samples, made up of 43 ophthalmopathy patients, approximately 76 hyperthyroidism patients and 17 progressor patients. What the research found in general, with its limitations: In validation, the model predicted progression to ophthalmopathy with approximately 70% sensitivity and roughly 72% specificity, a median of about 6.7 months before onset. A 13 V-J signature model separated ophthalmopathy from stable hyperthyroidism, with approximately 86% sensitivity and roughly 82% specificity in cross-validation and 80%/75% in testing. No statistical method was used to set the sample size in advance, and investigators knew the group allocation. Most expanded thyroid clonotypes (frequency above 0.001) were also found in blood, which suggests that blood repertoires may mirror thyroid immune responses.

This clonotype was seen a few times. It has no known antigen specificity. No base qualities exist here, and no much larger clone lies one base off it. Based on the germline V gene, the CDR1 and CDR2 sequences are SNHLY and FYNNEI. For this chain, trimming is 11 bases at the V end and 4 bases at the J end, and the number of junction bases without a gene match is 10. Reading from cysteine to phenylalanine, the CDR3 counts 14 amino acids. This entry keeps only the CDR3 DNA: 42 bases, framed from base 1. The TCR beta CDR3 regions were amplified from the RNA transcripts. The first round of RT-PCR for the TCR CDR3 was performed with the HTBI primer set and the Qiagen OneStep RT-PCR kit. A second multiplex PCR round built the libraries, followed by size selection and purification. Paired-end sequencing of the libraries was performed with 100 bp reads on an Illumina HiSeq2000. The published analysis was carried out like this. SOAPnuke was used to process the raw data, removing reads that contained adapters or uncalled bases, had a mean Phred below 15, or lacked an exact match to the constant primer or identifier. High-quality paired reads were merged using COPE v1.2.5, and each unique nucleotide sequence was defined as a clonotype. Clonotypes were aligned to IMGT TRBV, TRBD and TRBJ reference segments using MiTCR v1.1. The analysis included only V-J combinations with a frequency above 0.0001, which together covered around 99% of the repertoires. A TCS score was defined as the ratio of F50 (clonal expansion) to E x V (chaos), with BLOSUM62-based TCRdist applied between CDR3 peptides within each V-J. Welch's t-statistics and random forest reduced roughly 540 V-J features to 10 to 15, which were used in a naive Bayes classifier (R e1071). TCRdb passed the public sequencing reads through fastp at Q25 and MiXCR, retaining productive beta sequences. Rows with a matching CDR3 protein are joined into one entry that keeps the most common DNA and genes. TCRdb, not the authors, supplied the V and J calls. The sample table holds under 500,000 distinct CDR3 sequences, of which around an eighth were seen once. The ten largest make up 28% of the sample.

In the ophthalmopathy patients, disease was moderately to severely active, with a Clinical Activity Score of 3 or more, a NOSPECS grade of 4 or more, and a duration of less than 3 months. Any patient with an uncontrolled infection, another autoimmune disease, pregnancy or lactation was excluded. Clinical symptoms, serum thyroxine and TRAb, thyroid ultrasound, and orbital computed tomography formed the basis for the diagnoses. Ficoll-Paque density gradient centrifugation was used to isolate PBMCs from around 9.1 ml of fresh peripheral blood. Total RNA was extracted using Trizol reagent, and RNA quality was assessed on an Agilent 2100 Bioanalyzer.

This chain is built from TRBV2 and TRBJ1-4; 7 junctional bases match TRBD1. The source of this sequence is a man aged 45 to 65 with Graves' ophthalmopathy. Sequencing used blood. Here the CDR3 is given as CAAKLGGVNEKLFF. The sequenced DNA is TGTGCCGCTAAACTAGGGGGCGTTAATGAAAAACTGTTTTTT.